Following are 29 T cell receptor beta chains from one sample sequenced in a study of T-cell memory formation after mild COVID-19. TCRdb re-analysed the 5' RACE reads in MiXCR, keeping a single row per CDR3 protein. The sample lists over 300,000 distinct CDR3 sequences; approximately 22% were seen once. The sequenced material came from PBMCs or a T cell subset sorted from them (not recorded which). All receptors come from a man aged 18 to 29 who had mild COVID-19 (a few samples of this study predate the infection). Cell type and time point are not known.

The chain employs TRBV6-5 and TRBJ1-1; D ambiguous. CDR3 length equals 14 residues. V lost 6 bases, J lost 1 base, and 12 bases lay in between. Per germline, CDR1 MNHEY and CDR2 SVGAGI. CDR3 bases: TGTGCCAGCAGGTCCCACGGGTGGAACACTGAAGCTTTCTTT. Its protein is CASRSHGWNTEAFF.

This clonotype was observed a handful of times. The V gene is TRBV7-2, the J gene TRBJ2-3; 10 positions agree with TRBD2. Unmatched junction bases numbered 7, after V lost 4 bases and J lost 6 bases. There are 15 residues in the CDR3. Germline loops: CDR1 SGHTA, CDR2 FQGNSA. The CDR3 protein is CASSSERGGRDTQYF. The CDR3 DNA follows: TGTGCCAGCAGCTCGGAGCGGGGGGGTCGGGATACGCAGTATTTT.

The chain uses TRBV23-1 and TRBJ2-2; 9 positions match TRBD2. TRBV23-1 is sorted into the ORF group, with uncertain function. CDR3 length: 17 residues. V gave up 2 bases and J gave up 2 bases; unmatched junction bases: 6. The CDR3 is CASSQGSGGSNTGELFF. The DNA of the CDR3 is TGCGCCAGCAGTCAAGGAAGCGGGGGGTCAAACACCGGGGAGCTGTTTTTT.

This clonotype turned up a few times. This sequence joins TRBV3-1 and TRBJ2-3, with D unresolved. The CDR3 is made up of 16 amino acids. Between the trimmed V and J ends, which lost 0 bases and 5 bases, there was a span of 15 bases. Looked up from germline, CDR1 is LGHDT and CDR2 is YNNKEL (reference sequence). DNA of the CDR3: TGTGCCAGCAGCCAAGACCTATCCCTTTGGGGAGATACGCAGTATTTT. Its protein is CASSQDLSLWGDTQYF.

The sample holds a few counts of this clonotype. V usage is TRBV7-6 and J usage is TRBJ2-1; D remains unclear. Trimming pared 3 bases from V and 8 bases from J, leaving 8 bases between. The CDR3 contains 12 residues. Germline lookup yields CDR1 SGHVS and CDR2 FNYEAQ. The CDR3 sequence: CASSLPVDEQFF. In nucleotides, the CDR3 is TGTGCCAGCAGCTTGCCCGTTGATGAGCAGTTCTTC.

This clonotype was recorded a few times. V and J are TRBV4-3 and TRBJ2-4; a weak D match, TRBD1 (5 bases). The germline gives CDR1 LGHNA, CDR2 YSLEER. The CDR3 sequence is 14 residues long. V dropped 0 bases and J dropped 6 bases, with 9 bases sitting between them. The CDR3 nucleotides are TGCGCCAGCAGCCAAGAGTGGGGCGGAAACATTCAGTACTTC. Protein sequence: CASSQEWGGNIQYF.

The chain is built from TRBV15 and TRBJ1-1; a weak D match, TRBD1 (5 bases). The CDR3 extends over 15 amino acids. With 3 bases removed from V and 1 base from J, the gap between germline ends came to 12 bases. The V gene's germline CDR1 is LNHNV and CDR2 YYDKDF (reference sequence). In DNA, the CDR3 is TGTGCCACCAGCAGCGGAGGGACCGGGAACACTGAAGCTTTCTTT. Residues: CATSSGGTGNTEAFF. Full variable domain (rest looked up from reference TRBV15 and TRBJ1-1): DAMVIQNPRYQVTQFGKPVTLSCSQTLNHNVMYWYQQKSSQAPKLLFHYYDKDFNNEADTPDNFQSRRPNTSFCFLDIRSPGLGDTAMYLCATSSGGTGNTEAFFGQGTRLTVV.

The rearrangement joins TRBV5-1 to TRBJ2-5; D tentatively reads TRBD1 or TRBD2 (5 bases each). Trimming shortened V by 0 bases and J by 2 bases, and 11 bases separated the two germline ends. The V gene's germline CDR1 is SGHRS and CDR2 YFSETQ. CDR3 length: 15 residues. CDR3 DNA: TGCGCCAGCAGCTTGGTTGGGACGCGTCAAGAGACCCAGTACTTC. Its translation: CASSLVGTRQETQYF.

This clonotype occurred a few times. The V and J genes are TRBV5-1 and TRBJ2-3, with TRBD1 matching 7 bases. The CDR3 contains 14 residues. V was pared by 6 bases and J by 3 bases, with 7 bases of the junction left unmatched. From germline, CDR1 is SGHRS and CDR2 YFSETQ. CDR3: CASKGADSTDTQYF. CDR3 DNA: TGCGCCAGCAAGGGGGCCGATAGTACAGATACGCAGTATTTT.

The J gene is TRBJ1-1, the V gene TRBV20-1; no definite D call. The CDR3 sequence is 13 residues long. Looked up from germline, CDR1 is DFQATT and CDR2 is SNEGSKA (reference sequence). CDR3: CSPCQPARTEAFF. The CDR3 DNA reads TGCAGCCCCTGCCAGCCGGCCCGCACTGAAGCTTTCTTT.

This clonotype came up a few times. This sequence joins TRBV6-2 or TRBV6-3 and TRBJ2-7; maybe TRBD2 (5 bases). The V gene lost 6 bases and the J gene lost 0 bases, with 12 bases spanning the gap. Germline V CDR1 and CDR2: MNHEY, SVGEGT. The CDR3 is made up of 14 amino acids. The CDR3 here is CASRNWTDSYEQYF. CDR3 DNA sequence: TGTGCCAGCAGGAACTGGACTGACTCCTACGAGCAGTACTTC.

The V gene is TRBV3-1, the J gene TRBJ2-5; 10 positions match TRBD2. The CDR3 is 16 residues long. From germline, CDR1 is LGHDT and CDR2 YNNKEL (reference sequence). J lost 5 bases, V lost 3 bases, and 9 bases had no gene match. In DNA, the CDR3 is TGTGCCAGCAGCCATGTTAGCGGGGGGCGAGGGGAGACCCAGTACTTC. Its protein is CASSHVSGGRGETQYF.

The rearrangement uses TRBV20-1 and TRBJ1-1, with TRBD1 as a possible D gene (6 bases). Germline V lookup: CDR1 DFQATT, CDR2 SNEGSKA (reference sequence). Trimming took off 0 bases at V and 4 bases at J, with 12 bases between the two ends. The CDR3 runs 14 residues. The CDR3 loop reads CSAREGGASTEAFF. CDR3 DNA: TGCAGTGCTAGAGAAGGGGGGGCCTCCACTGAAGCTTTCTTT.

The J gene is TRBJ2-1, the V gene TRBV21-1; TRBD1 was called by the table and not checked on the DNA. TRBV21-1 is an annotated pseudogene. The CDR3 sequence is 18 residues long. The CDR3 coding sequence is TGTGCCAGCAGCAAAGACGAACAGGGCGAACCCTCCTACAATGAGCAGTTCTTC. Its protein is CASSKDEQGEPSYNEQFF.

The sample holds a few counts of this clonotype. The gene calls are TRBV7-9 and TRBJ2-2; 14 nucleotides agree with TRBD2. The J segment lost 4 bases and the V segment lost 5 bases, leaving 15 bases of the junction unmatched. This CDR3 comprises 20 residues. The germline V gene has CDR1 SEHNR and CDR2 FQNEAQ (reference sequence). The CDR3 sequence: CASSTRAGLAGVRGTGELFF. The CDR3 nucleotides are TGTGCCAGCAGCACCCGCGCGGGACTAGCGGGGGTTCGTGGCACCGGGGAGCTGTTTTTT.

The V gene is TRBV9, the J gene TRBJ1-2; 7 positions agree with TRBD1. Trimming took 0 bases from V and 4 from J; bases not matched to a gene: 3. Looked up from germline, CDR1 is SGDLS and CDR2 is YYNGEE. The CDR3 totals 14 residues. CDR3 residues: CASSVVPGGYGYTF. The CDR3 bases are TGTGCCAGCAGCGTAGTTCCAGGGGGCTATGGCTACACCTTC.

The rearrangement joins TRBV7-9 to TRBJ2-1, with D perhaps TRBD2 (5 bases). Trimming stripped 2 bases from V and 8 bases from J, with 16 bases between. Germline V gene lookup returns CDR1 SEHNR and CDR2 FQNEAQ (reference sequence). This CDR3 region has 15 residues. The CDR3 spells CASSLSIGVRDEQFF. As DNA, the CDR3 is TGTGCCAGCAGCTTATCGATCGGGGTTCGCGATGAGCAGTTCTTC.

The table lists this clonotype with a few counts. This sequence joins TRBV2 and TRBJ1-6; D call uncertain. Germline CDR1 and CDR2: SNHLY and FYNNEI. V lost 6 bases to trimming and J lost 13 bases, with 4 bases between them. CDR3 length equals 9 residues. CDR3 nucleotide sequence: TGTGCCAGCAGCGCCCCCCTCCACTTT. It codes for CASSAPLHF.

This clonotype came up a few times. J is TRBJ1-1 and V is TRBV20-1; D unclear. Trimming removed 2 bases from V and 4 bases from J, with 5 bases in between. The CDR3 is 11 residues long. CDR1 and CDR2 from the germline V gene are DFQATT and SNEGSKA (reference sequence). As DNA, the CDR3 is TGCAGTGCTAGACAGGCCACTGAAGCTTTCTTT. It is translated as CSARQATEAFF.

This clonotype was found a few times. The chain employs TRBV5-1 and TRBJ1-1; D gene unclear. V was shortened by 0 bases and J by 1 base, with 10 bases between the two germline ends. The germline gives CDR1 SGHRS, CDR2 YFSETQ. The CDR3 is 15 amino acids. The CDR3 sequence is CASSLGWSANTEAFF. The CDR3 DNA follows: TGCGCCAGCAGCTTGGGGTGGTCGGCGAACACTGAAGCTTTCTTT.

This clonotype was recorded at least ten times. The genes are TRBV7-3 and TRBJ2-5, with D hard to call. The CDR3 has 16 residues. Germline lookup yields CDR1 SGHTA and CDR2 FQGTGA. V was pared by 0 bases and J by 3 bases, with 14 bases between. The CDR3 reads CASSLTGFTPEETQYF. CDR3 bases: TGTGCCAGCAGCTTAACGGGCTTCACCCCGGAAGAGACCCAGTACTTC. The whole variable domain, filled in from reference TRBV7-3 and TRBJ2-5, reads GAGVSQTPSNKVTEKGKYVELRCDPISGHTALYWYRQSLGQGPEFLIYFQGTGAADDSGLPNDRFFAVRPEGSVSTLKIQRTERGDSAVYLCASSLTGFTPEETQYFGPGTRLLVL.

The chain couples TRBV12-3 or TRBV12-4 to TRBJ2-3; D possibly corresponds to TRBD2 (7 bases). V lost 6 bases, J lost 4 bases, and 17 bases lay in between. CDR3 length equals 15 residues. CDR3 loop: CASSLPGGGADTQYF. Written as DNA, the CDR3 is TGTGCCAGCAGCTTGCCGGGGGGCGGCGCAGATACGCAGTATTTT.

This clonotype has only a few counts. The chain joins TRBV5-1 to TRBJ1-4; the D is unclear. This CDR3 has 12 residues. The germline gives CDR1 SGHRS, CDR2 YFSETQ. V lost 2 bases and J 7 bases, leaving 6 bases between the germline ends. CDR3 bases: TGCGCCAGCAGCTTCGAGGGTGAAAAACTGTTTTTT. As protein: CASSFEGEKLFF. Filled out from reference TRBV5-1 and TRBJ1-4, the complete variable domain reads KAGVTQTPRYLIKTRGQQVTLSCSPISGHRSVSWYQQTPGQGLQFLFEYFSETQRNKGNFPGRFSGRQFSNSRSEMNVSTLELGDSALYLCASSFEGEKLFFGSGTQLSVL.

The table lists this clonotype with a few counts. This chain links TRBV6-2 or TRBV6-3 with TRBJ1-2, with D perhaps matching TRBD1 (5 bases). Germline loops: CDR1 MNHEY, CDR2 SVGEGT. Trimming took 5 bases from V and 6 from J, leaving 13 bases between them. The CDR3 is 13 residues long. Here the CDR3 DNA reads TGTGCCAGCAGTCATGGGACCGCCCATGGCTACACCTTC. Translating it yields CASSHGTAHGYTF.

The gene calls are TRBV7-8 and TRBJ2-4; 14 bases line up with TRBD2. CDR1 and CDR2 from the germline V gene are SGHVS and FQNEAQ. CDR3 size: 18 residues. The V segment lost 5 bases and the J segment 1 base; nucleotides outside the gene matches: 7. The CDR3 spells CASSLRLAGGLAKNIQYF. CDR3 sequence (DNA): TGTGCCAGCAGCCTAAGACTAGCGGGGGGGCTCGCCAAAAACATTCAGTACTTC.

The CDR3 sequence: CASSVSLRETQYF. The DNA for the CDR3 is TGTGCCAGCAGCGTTTCATTGCGGGAGACCCAGTACTTC. J is TRBJ2-5 and V is TRBV7-2; no reliable D call. The germline V and J ends were trimmed by 5 bases and 5 bases, with 12 bases remaining between them. CDR3 length equals 13 residues. Germline V gives CDR1 SGHTA, CDR2 FQGNSA.

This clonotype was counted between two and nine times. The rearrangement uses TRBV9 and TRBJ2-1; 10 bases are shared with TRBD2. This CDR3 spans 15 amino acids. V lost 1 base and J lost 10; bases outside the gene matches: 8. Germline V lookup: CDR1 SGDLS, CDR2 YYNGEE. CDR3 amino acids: CASSVKLAGEGEQFF. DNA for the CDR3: TGTGCCAGCAGCGTAAAGCTAGCGGGGGAGGGGGAGCAGTTCTTC.

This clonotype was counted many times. The CDR3 protein is CASSQLGQLSSSPLHF. CDR3 in DNA: TGTGCCAGCAGCCAATTGGGACAGCTGTCTAGTTCACCCCTCCACTTT. The rearrangement joins TRBV4-2 to TRBJ1-6; 7 bases align to TRBD1. Germline assignment: CDR1 LGHNA and CDR2 YNFKEQ. The CDR3 contains 16 residues. V gave up 2 bases and J gave up 9 bases; unmatched junction bases: 10.

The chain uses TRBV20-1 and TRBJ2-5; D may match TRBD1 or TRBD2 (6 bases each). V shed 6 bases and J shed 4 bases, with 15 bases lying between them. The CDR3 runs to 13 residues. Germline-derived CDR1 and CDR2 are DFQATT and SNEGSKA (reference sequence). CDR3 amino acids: CSAGRGAPETQYF. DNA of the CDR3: TGCAGTGCAGGAAGGGGGGCCCCAGAGACCCAGTACTTC.